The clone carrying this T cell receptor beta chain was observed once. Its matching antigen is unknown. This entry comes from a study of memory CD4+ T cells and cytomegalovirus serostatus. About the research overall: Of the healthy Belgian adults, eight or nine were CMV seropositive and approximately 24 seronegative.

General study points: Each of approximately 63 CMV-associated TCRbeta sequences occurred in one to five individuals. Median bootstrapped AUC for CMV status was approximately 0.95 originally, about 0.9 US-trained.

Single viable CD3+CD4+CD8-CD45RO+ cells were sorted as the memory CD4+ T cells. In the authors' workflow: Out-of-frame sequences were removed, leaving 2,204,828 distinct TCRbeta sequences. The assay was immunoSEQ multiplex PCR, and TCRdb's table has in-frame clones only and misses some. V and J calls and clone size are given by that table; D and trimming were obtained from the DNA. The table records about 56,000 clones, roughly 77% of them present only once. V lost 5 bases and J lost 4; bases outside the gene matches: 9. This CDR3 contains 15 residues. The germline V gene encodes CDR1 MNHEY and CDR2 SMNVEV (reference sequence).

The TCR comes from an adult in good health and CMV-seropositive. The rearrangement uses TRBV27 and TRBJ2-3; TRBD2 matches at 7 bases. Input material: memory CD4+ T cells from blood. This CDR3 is CASSLSGTRADTQYF. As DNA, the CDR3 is TGTGCCAGCAGTCTAAGCGGGACCCGGGCAGATACGCAGTATTTT.